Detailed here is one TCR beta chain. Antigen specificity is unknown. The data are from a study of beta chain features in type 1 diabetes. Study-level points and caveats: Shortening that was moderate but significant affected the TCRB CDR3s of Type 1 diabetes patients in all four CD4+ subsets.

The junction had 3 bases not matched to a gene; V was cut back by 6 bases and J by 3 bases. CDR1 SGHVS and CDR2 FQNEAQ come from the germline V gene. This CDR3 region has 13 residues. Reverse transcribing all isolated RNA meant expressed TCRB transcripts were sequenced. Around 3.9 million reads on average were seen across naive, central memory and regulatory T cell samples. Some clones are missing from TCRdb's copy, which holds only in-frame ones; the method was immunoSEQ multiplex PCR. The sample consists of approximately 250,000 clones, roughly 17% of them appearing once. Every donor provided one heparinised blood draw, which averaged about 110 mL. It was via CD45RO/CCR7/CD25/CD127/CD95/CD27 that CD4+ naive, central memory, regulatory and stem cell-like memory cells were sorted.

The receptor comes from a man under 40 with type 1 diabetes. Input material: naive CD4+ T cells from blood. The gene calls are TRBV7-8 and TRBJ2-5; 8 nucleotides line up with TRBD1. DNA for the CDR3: TGTGCCAGCAGAGACAGGGGAAAAGAGACCCAGTACTTC. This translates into CASRDRGKETQYF.